Below, one T cell receptor beta chain is given with its context. Its antigen is not identified. The CDR3 is 15 residues long. The ends were cut back, 0 bases at V and 6 bases at J, with 14 bases in the middle. CDR1 and CDR2 from the germline V gene are LGHNA and YSLEER. This sample was taken from a study of cytomegalovirus exposure and HLA in healthy donors. Clones were sequenced by immunoSEQ multiplex PCR, and TCRdb holds only the in-frame ones, with some missing. The profile covers about 200,000 clones, with about 86% appearing a single time and 2.9% taken by the ten largest. Study-wide results and caveats: Cytomegalovirus-associated TCR beta chains were listed, numbering 150 to 200. Among TCR sequences, most were rare, though some public TCRs appeared in many donors. One later analysis, an examination of the 120 or so validation repertoires, found that first-cohort TCR clusters tended to co-occur in them.

Sequenced: PBMCs. The J gene is TRBJ1-2, the V gene TRBV4-3; weak D call: TRBD1 (5 bases). This receptor was obtained from a woman between 18 and 29 years old in good health and CMV-seronegative. CDR3 protein: CASSQDLGVANGYTF. The CDR3, as DNA: TGCGCCAGCAGCCAAGATCTAGGGGTTGCGAATGGCTACACCTTC.